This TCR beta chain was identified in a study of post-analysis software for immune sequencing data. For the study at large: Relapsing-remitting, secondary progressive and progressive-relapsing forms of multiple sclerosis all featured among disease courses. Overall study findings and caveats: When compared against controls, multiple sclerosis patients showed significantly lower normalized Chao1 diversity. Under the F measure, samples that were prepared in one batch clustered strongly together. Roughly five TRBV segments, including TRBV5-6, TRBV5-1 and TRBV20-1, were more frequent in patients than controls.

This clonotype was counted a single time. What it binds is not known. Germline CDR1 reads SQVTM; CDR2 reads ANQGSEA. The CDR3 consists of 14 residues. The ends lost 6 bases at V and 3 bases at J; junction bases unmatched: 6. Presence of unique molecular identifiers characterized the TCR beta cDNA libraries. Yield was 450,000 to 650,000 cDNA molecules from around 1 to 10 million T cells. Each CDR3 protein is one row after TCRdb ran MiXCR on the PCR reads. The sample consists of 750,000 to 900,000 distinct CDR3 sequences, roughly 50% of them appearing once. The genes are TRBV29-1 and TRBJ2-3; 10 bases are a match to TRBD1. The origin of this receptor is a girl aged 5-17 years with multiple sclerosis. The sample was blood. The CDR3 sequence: CSVNPGQGTDTQYF. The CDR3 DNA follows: TGCAGCGTGAACCCGGGACAGGGGACAGATACGCAGTATTTT.